The clone carrying this T cell receptor beta chain was observed a single time. The target antigen is unknown. The entry originates in a study of Tregs in tolerant kidney transplant recipients. Whole-study context: Recipient PBMCs carried a CFSE label and met irradiated graft donor PBMCs for less than 7 days before FACS sorting. Study outcomes and limitations: Expanding Tregs on activated donor B cells appeared to best identify donor-specific TCRbeta clones.

Produced via immunoSEQ multiplex PCR; TCRdb's table is partial and in-frame only. The sample includes approximately 1,800 clones, just under 70% of them seen just once. V gave up 1 base and J gave up 6 bases, with 15 bases separating them. Germline CDR1 reads SGHVT; CDR2 reads SQSDAQ. CDR3 length equals 15 residues. The chain employs TRBV7-4 and TRBJ1-2; D is ambiguous. This sequence was found in a human donor in good health. The sample was CD8+ T cells from blood cultured with allogeneic cells. The CDR3 is CASSLVGPSGDGYTF. The CDR3 DNA reads as TGTGCCAGCAGCTTAGTAGGGCCGTCCGGGGATGGCTACACCTTC.